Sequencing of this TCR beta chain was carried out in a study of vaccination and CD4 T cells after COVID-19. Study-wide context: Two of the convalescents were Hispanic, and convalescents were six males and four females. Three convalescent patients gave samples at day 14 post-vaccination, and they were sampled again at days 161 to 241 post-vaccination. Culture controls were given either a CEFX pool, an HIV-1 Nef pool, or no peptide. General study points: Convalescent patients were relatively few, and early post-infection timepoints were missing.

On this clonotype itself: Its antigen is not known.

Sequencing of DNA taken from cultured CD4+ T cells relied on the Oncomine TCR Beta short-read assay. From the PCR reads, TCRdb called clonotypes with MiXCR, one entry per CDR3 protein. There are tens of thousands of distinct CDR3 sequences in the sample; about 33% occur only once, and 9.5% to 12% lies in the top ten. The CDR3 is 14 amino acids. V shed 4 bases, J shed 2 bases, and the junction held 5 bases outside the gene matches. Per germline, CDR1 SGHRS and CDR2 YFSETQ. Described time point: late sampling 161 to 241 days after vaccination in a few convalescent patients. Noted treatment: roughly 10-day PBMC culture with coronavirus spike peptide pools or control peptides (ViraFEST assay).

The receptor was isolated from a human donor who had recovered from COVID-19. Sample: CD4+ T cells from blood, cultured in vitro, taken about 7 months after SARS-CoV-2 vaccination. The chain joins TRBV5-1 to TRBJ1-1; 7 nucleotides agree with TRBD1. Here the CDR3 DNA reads TGCGCCAGCAGCCCCGGGACAGCTAACACTGAAGCTTTCTTT. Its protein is CASSPGTANTEAFF.